Shown below are 22 T cell receptor beta chains from a single sample sequenced in a study of CD4 T cells in relation to SARS-CoV-2 and coronaviruses. These receptors have no known antigen. The unexposed donors gave CD4+ T cells in about 2011-2018, prior to COVID-19. Isolation of CD4+ T cells took place after approximately 11 days in culture. Produced via immunoSEQ multiplex PCR; TCRdb's table is partial and in-frame only. The table shows around 16,000 clones, with around 77% occurring only once. The sequenced material came from CD4+ T cells from PBMCs, cultured in vitro. The source is a human donor in good health.

J is TRBJ2-1 and V is TRBV4-2; TRBD2 matches at 14 bases. Germline V CDR1 and CDR2: LGHNA, YNFKEQ. The CDR3 loop spans 17 amino acids. J lost 4 bases, V lost 4 bases, and 6 bases had no gene match. CDR3 sequence: CASSPGLAGGGYNEQFF. As DNA, the CDR3 is TGTGCCAGCAGCCCCGGACTAGCGGGAGGCGGTTACAATGAGCAGTTCTTC.

There are a few counts of this clone. In nucleotides, the CDR3 is TGCGCCAGCAGCTTGGCCCTAGCGGGAGGGCCTCAGGATACGCAGTATTTT. This sequence encodes CASSLALAGGPQDTQYF. J is TRBJ2-3 and V is TRBV5-1; 12 nucleotides match TRBD2. This CDR3 contains 17 residues. Germline CDR1 is SGHRS and CDR2 is YFSETQ. V lost 0 bases, J lost 6 bases, and 8 bases stayed unmatched.

The genes are TRBV10-2 and TRBJ1-1; D is unresolved. Trimming left V 3 bases short and J 1 base short, with 3 bases between. The CDR3 consists of 12 residues. The germline V gene encodes CDR1 WSHSY and CDR2 SAAADI. Here the CDR3 DNA reads TGCGCCAGCAGTGAACAGAACACTGAAGCTTTCTTT. Residues: CASSEQNTEAFF.

The chain recombines TRBV6-1 with TRBJ1-2; tentative D call: TRBD1 (6 bases). Germline V gives CDR1 MNHNS, CDR2 SASEGT. The CDR3 is 13 residues long. Trimming cost V 0 bases and J 6 bases, with 8 bases left between them. The CDR3 here is CASSEAGGNGYTF. In DNA form, the CDR3 reads TGTGCCAGCAGTGAAGCTGGGGGCAATGGCTACACCTTC.

This clone showed up just a few times. This chain connects TRBV7-9 to TRBJ2-7; D unresolved. Germline V gives CDR1 SEHNR, CDR2 FQNEAQ (reference sequence). The CDR3 contains 15 residues. V lost 0 bases to trimming and J lost 3 bases, with 12 bases between them. Here the CDR3 reads CASSLAGGKGYEQYF. In nucleotides, the CDR3 is TGTGCCAGCAGCTTAGCGGGTGGTAAGGGCTACGAGCAGTACTTC. Full variable domain (outside the CDR3, taken from reference TRBV7-9 and TRBJ2-7): DTGVSQNPRHKITKRGQNVTFRCDPISEHNRLYWYRQTLGQGPEFLTYFQNEAQLEKSRLLSDRFSAERPKGSFSTLEIQRTEQGDSAMYLCASSLAGGKGYEQYFGPGTRLTVT.

This clone was recorded a few times. J is TRBJ2-4 and V is TRBV28, with 9 bases that match TRBD2. The CDR3 runs to 14 residues. Trimming removed 5 bases from V and 8 bases from J; junction bases left unmatched: 7. Germline values: CDR1 MDHEN, CDR2 SYDVKM. As DNA, the CDR3 is TGTGCCAGCAGTAGGACTAGCGAAGGGGACATTCAGTACTTC. Amino acids: CASSRTSEGDIQYF. Full variable domain (missing parts from reference TRBV28 and TRBJ2-4): DVKVTQSSRYLVKRTGEKVFLECVQDMDHENMFWYRQDPGLGLRLIYFSYDVKMKEKGDIPEGYSVSREKKERFSLILESASTNQTSMYLCASSRTSEGDIQYFGAGTRLSVL.

V and J are TRBV6-6 and TRBJ1-5, with unresolved D. Germline V CDR1 and CDR2: MNHNY, SVGAGI (reference sequence). CDR3 length: 15 amino acids. Trimming stripped 2 bases from V and 2 bases from J, with 10 bases between. CDR3 sequence (DNA): TGTGCCAGCAGTTACAGGGTTATCGGCAATCAGCCCCAGCATTTT. Its protein is CASSYRVIGNQPQHF.

Here the CDR3 DNA reads TGTGCCAGCAGCCCCCAAGGGCCAGATACGCAGTATTTT. This encodes CASSPQGPDTQYF. The chain joins TRBV5-5 to TRBJ2-3; D uncertain. CDR3 length: 13 amino acids. Trimming stripped 4 bases from V and 4 bases from J, with 10 bases between. Germline V CDR1 and CDR2: SGHKS, YYEKEE (reference sequence).

The chain recombines TRBV27 with TRBJ1-1; maybe TRBD1 (5 bases). The V gene's germline CDR1 is MNHEY and CDR2 SMNVEV (reference sequence). Trimming removed 5 bases at V and 0 bases at J, with 13 bases between. This CDR3 has 15 amino acids. The CDR3 is CASSERWGLNTEAFF. CDR3 coding DNA: TGTGCCAGCAGTGAAAGATGGGGCTTGAACACTGAAGCTTTCTTT.

This clone was picked up a small number of times. The V gene is TRBV25-1, the J gene TRBJ2-7; D unclear. Trimming took 4 bases from V and 5 from J, leaving 15 bases between them. The CDR3 consists of 14 residues. Germline-derived CDR1 and CDR2 are MGHDK and SYGVNS. In DNA, the CDR3 is TGTGCCAGCAGTGGTTCTCGAGGTACCCACGAGCAGTACTTC. Translation gives CASSGSRGTHEQYF.

This clone was detected a few times. The rearrangement uses TRBV7-9 and TRBJ2-1; D is tentatively TRBD1 or TRBD2 (5 bases each). Germline V gene sequence: CDR1 SEHNR, CDR2 FQNEAQ (reference sequence). Trimming left V 1 base short and J 4 bases short, with 14 bases between. The length of the CDR3 is 16 residues. Here the CDR3 DNA reads TGTGCCAGCAGCTTAGGGGGGACGGGGCGTTACAATGAGCAGTTCTTC. It yields the protein CASSLGGTGRYNEQFF.

The V call is TRBV6-1, the J call TRBJ1-2; 7 nucleotides agree with TRBD1. Trimming cost V 5 bases and J 5 bases; bases outside gene matches: 5. The germline CDR1 and CDR2 sequences are MNHNS and SASEGT. The CDR3 extends over 13 amino acids. Here the CDR3 DNA reads TGTGCCAGCAGTCAGGGGGACAATTATGGCTACACCTTC. Translation gives CASSQGDNYGYTF.

The chain joins TRBV3-1 (or the pseudogene TRBV3-2) to TRBJ1-2; 9 positions agree with TRBD1. With 7 bases clipped from V and 7 bases from J, the junction kept 7 bases outside the gene matches. From germline, CDR1 is LGHDT and CDR2 YNNKEL (reference sequence). The CDR3 consists of 13 residues. CDR3: CASTRGQGGGYTF. The DNA for the CDR3 is TGTGCCAGCACCCGGGGACAGGGTGGTGGCTACACCTTC.

The chain has TRBV28 and TRBJ2-7; 11 nucleotides align to TRBD2. The CDR3 contains 14 residues. Germline-derived CDR1 and CDR2 are MDHEN and SYDVKM. V lost 3 bases and J lost 3; bases outside the gene matches: 1. This chain's CDR3 is CASSLGLADYEQYF. CDR3 in DNA: TGTGCCAGCAGTTTGGGACTAGCGGACTACGAGCAGTACTTC.

The gene calls are TRBV7-9 and TRBJ1-6, with unresolved D. This CDR3 is built from 13 residues. In germline, CDR1 is SEHNR, CDR2 FQNEAQ (reference sequence). V gave up 1 base and J gave up 13 bases, with 11 bases separating them. The CDR3 sequence: CASSLEAGHPLHF. The CDR3 coding sequence is TGTGCCAGCAGCTTAGAAGCTGGGCATCCCCTCCACTTT.

V usage is TRBV5-1 and J usage is TRBJ2-5, with a tentative D call TRBD1 (6 bases). This CDR3 has 14 residues. Germline CDR1 is SGHRS and CDR2 is YFSETQ. V was shortened by 2 bases and J by 1 base, with 9 bases between the two germline ends. The CDR3 protein is CASSFTGFQETQYF. The CDR3 DNA reads as TGCGCCAGCAGCTTTACAGGGTTCCAAGAGACCCAGTACTTC.

The V gene is TRBV30, the J gene TRBJ1-6; no definite D call. Germline assignment: CDR1 GTSNPN and CDR2 SVGIG (reference sequence). V was pared by 5 bases and J by 7 bases, with 15 bases between. This CDR3 is 14 amino acids long. The CDR3 reads CAWDPGSGNSPLHF. The CDR3 DNA is TGTGCCTGGGACCCGGGATCGGGGAATTCACCCCTCCACTTT. Full variable domain (outside the CDR3, taken from reference TRBV30 and TRBJ1-6): SQTIHQWPATLVQPVGSPLSLECTVEGTSNPNLYWYRQAAGRGLQLLFYSVGIGQISSEVPQNLSASRPQDRQFILSSKKLLLSDSGFYLCAWDPGSGNSPLHFGNGTRLTVT.

This clone was found once. The chain has TRBV6-5 and TRBJ1-1; D gene unclear. The germline CDR1 and CDR2 sequences are MNHEY and SVGAGI. The V end lost 6 bases, the J end lost 6 bases, and 14 bases lay between the germline ends. The length of the CDR3 is 13 residues. The CDR3 spells CASRFILDAEAFF. As DNA, the CDR3 is TGTGCCAGCAGGTTCATCCTCGACGCTGAAGCTTTCTTT.

V and J are TRBV9 and TRBJ2-1, with 10 bases matching TRBD2. Germline V gene lookup returns CDR1 SGDLS and CDR2 YYNGEE. CDR3 length: 21 amino acids. Trimming took 3 bases from V and 9 from J; bases not matched to a gene: 27. CDR3 amino acids: CASSGPQSFHPAGLARAEQFF. The CDR3 bases are TGTGCCAGCAGCGGGCCTCAATCGTTCCATCCCGCGGGACTAGCGAGAGCTGAGCAGTTCTTC.

The rearrangement uses TRBV19 and TRBJ2-5; tentatively, D is TRBD1 (5 bases). The germline V gene encodes CDR1 LNHDA and CDR2 SQIVND (reference sequence). Trimming shortened V by 1 base and J by 0 bases, and 9 bases separated the two germline ends. This CDR3 has 15 amino acids. As DNA, the CDR3 is TGTGCCAGTAGTATAGGTCTCAGGGACCAAGAGACCCAGTACTTC. Its translation: CASSIGLRDQETQYF.

V and J are TRBV5-1 and TRBJ2-3, with TRBD2 identical over 11 bases. With V trimmed by 3 bases and J by 0 bases, 3 bases remained unmatched. Germline V gene lookup returns CDR1 SGHRS and CDR2 YFSETQ. The CDR3 extends over 16 amino acids. The CDR3 loop reads CASSSGLADSTDTQYF. The CDR3 DNA reads TGCGCCAGCAGCTCGGGACTAGCGGATAGCACAGATACGCAGTATTTT.

The chain uses TRBV3-1 (or the pseudogene TRBV3-2) and TRBJ1-2; D possibly corresponds to TRBD1 (5 bases). The germline V and J ends were trimmed by 0 bases and 3 bases, with 14 bases remaining between them. Germline assignment: CDR1 LGHDT and CDR2 YNNKEL (reference sequence). The CDR3 is 16 amino acids. CDR3 region: CASSQDPGREDYGYTF. In DNA, the CDR3 is TGTGCCAGCAGCCAAGATCCGGGCAGGGAGGACTATGGCTACACCTTC.